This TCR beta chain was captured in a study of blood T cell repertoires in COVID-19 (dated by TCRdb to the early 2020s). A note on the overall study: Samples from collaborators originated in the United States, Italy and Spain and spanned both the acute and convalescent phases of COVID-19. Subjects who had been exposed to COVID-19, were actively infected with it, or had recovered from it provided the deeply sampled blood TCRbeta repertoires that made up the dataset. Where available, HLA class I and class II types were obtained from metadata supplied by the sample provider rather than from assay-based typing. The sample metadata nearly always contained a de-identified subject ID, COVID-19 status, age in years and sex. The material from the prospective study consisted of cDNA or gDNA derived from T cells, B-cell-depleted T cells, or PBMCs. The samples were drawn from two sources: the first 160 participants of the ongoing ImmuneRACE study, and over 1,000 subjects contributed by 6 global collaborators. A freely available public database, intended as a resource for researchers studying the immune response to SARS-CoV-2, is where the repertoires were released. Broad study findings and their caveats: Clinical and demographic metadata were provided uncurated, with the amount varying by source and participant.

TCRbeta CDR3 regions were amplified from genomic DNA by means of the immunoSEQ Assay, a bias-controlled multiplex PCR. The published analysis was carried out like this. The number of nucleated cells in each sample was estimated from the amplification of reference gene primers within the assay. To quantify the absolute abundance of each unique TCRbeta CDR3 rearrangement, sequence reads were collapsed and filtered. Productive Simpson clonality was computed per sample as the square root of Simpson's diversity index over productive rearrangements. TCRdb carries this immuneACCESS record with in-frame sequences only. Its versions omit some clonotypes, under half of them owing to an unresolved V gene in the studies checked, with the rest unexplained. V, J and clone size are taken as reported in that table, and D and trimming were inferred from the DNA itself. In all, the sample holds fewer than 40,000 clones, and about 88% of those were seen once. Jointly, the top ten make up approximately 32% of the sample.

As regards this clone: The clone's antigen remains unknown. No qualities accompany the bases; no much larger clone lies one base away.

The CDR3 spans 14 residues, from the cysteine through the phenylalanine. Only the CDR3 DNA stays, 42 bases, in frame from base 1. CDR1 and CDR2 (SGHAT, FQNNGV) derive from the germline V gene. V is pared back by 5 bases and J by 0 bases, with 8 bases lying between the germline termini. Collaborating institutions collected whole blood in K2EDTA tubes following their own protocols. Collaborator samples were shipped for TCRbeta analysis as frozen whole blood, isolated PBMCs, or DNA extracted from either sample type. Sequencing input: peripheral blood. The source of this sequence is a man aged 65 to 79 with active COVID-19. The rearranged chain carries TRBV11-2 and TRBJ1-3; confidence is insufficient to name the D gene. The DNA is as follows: TGTGCCAGCAGCCCAGCGAGCTCTGGAAACACCATATATTTT. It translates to CASSPASSGNTIYF.